The rows below give T cell receptor beta chains drawn from one sample of a study of T-cell reconstitution after alpha-beta-depleted transplantation in children. MiXCR, run by TCRdb on the PCR reads, gives a single entry per CDR3 protein. The sample has about 610,000 distinct CDR3 sequences, over 20% seen once. Sequenced material: PBMCs, taken before TCRalphabeta/CD19-depleted stem cell transplant. These receptors came from a boy less than two years old with Wiskott-Aldrich syndrome, due to receive a stem cell transplant. Both conserved end residues are part of each CDR3. D genes are given only for firm matches. Clone sizes are given selectively: once, few, many, or a class where the clone is expanded.

cdr3_aa cdr3_nt d_call j_call clone_size v_call
CASSPGGRSYGYTF TGTGCCAGCAGTCCCGGCGGCAGAAGTTATGGCTACACCTTC - TRBJ1-2 few TRBV28
CSELPGLTYEQYF TGCAGTGAACTACCGGGACTAACCTACGAGCAGTACTTC TRBD2 TRBJ2-7 - TRBV20-1
CASSLARGPNQPQHF TGTGCCAGCAGCTTAGCCAGAGGTCCTAATCAGCCCCAGCATTTT - TRBJ1-5 - TRBV7-2
CASRITGNTEAFF TGCGCCAGCAGGATCACAGGGAACACTGAAGCTTTCTTT - TRBJ1-1 many TRBV5-1
CASSRGQGAGVGDTQYF TGCGCCAGCAGCCGGGGACAGGGAGCGGGAGTCGGAGATACGCAGTATTTT - TRBJ2-3 - TRBV5-1
CASSLAANTEAFF TGCGCCAGCAGCTTGGCGGCGAACACTGAAGCTTTCTTT - TRBJ1-1 few TRBV5-1
CAWRQKAGLAYEQYF TGTGCCTGGAGACAAAAGGCGGGACTAGCCTACGAGCAGTACTTC TRBD2 TRBJ2-7 - TRBV30
CASSWGGPDTQYF TGTGCCAGCAGCTGGGGAGGACCAGATACGCAGTATTTT - TRBJ2-3 few TRBV5-6
CASSYLGQSYEQYF TGTGCCAGCAGTTATCTTGGACAGAGCTACGAGCAGTACTTC - TRBJ2-7 few TRBV6-5
CASSLELATRYNEQFF TGCGCCAGCAGCTTGGAGCTAGCGACTAGATACAATGAGCAGTTCTTC - TRBJ2-1 few TRBV5-1
CASSLQGSPAGANVLTF TGTGCCAGCAGTTTACAGGGGTCTCCTGCCGGGGCCAACGTCCTGACTTTC - TRBJ2-6 - TRBV12-3/TRBV12-4
CASSWDSNSPLHF TGTGCCAGCAGCTGGGACAGTAATTCACCCCTCCACTTT TRBD1 TRBJ1-6 few TRBV11-2
CASSPADLPGEQFF TGCGCCAGCAGCCCGGCGGATTTACCTGGTGAGCAGTTCTTC - TRBJ2-1 - TRBV5-1
CSASRDGAYYEQYF TGCAGTGCTAGCCGGGACGGAGCATACTACGAGCAGTACTTC - TRBJ2-7 - TRBV20-1
CSARTGNQETQYF TGCAGTGCTAGGACGGGAAACCAAGAGACCCAGTACTTC - TRBJ2-5 - TRBV20-1
CASSPTGTINTDTQYF TGTGCCAGCAGTCCGACCGGGACTATAAACACAGATACGCAGTATTTT TRBD2 TRBJ2-3 - TRBV7-2
CASSQDQGGLYNEQFF TGCGCCAGCAGCCAAGATCAGGGAGGTCTCTACAATGAGCAGTTCTTC - TRBJ2-1 - TRBV4-1
CASSLRAVDEKLFF TGCGCCAGCAGCTTGAGGGCAGTTGACGAAAAACTGTTTTTT - TRBJ1-4 - TRBV5-1
CASSAGPSYNEQFF TGTGCCAGCAGCGCCGGCCCCTCCTACAATGAGCAGTTCTTC - TRBJ2-1 few TRBV11-3
CASSFRGSTRQETQYF TGTGCCAGCAGTTTTCGCGGGTCAACCCGACAAGAGACCCAGTACTTC - TRBJ2-5 - TRBV12-3/TRBV12-4
CSASLAGESYEQYF TGCAGTGCTAGTTTAGCGGGAGAATCCTACGAGCAGTACTTC TRBD2 TRBJ2-7 few TRBV20-1
CASSLEAGDFNYGYTF TGTGCCAGCAGTTTAGAGGCAGGGGACTTTAACTATGGCTACACCTTC - TRBJ1-2 - TRBV12-3/TRBV12-4
CASSHDFGQADTQYF TGCGCCAGCAGCCACGACTTTGGACAGGCAGATACGCAGTATTTT TRBD1 TRBJ2-3 - TRBV5-1
CASSLVSQDGYNTEAFF TGTGCCAGCAGCTTAGTTTCACAGGATGGGTACAACACTGAAGCTTTCTTT - TRBJ1-1 once TRBV7-8
CASSYNSGRAGGWETQYF TGCGCCAGCAGCTACAATAGCGGGAGGGCCGGAGGATGGGAGACCCAGTACTTC TRBD2 TRBJ2-5 few TRBV5-1
CASVPGGRRETQYF TGTGCCAGCGTGCCGGGCGGGAGAAGGGAGACCCAGTACTTC TRBD2 TRBJ2-5 few TRBV28
CASSQRSGGIEKLFF TGTGCCAGCAGCCAACGATCCGGGGGAATAGAAAAACTGTTTTTT - TRBJ1-4 few TRBV3-1
CASSYSLAGGRDEQFF TGTGCCAGCAGTTACTCACTAGCGGGAGGTCGTGATGAGCAGTTCTTC TRBD2 TRBJ2-1 - TRBV6-5
CAISDGAGAYNEQFF TGTGCCATCAGTGACGGAGCGGGAGCCTACAATGAGCAGTTCTTC TRBD2 TRBJ2-1 - TRBV10-3
CATSTGPWNEKLFF TGTGCCACCAGCACCGGGCCGTGGAATGAAAAACTGTTTTTT - TRBJ1-4 - TRBV15